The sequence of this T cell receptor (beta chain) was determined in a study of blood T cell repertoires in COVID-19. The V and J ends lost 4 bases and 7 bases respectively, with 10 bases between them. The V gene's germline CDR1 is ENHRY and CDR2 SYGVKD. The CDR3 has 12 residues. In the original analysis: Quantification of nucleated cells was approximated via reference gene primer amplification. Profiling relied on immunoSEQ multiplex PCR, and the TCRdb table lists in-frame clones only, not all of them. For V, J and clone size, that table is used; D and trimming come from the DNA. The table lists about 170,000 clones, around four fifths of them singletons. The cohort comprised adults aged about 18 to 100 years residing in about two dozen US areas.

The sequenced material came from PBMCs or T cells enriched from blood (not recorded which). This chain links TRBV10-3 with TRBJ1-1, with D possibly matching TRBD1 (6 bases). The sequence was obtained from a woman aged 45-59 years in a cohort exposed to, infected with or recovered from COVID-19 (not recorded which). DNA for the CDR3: TGTGCCATCAGTGCTAACAGGGATGAAGCTTTCTTT. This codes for CAISANRDEAFF.